The rows below give T cell receptor beta chains drawn from one sample of a study of control samples from healthy donors and cancer patients. TCRdb keeps only in-frame clones here, not all; method: immunoSEQ multiplex PCR. Of about 100,000 clones in the sample, about 90% were seen once. Sequencing input: blood. These receptors all stem from a woman aged 45-59 years in good health. Both conserved end residues are part of each CDR3. A D gene is named only where the DNA matches it firmly. Clone size is stated in some rows and not others, as once, few, many or a class when expanded.

v_call: TRBV3-1/TRBV3-2; clone_size: -; j_call: TRBJ2-1; d_call: -; cdr3_aa: CASSQEHPSEQFF; cdr3_nt: TGTGCCAGCAGCCAAGAACACCCCAGTGAGCAGTTCTTC
v_call: TRBV19; clone_size: many; j_call: TRBJ1-5; d_call: TRBD1; cdr3_aa: CASAGTGSNQPQHF; cdr3_nt: TGTGCCAGTGCCGGGACAGGGAGCAATCAGCCCCAGCATTTT
v_call: TRBV19; clone_size: once; j_call: TRBJ2-6; d_call: TRBD1; cdr3_aa: CASSIRSLTGVISGANVLTF; cdr3_nt: TGTGCCAGTAGTATCCGATCCTTAACAGGGGTGATCTCTGGGGCCAACGTCCTGACTTTC
v_call: TRBV18; clone_size: -; j_call: TRBJ1-1; d_call: -; cdr3_aa: CASSLQGGNTEAFF; cdr3_nt: TGTGCCAGCTCCTTACAGGGAGGGAACACTGAAGCTTTCTTT
v_call: TRBV7-9; clone_size: -; j_call: TRBJ1-2; d_call: TRBD1; cdr3_aa: CASSPQGGSYGYTF; cdr3_nt: TGTGCCAGCAGCCCGCAGGGGGGAAGCTATGGCTACACCTTC
v_call: TRBV7-3; clone_size: -; j_call: TRBJ2-5; d_call: -; cdr3_aa: CASSLTSVSRETQYF; cdr3_nt: TGTGCCAGCAGCTTAACCTCCGTCTCTAGGGAGACCCAGTACTTC
v_call: TRBV7-6; clone_size: -; j_call: TRBJ2-3; d_call: TRBD2; cdr3_aa: CASSRYAGTSGSKTDTQYF; cdr3_nt: TGTGCCAGCAGCCGATATGCCGGGACTAGCGGGTCGAAAACAGATACGCAGTATTTT
v_call: TRBV30; clone_size: -; j_call: TRBJ2-2; d_call: -; cdr3_aa: CAWKSSPDTGELFF; cdr3_nt: TGTGCCTGGAAATCTAGCCCTGACACCGGGGAGCTGTTTTTT
v_call: TRBV5-5; clone_size: -; j_call: TRBJ1-6; d_call: TRBD1; cdr3_aa: CASSSQDRGRISPLHF; cdr3_nt: TGTGCCAGCAGCTCCCAGGACAGGGGGCGGATTTCACCCCTCCACTTT
v_call: TRBV7-9; clone_size: -; j_call: TRBJ2-3; d_call: -; cdr3_aa: CASTLQTLSTDTQYF; cdr3_nt: TGTGCCAGCACCTTGCAGACACTCAGCACAGATACGCAGTATTTT
v_call: TRBV19; clone_size: -; j_call: TRBJ2-3; d_call: -; cdr3_aa: CATAWDTDTQYF; cdr3_nt: TGTGCCACCGCTTGGGACACAGATACGCAGTATTTT
v_call: TRBV10-3; clone_size: -; j_call: TRBJ1-1; d_call: -; cdr3_aa: CAISESGSITVSAFF; cdr3_nt: TGTGCCATCAGTGAGTCAGGATCGATAACCGTGTCAGCTTTCTTT
v_call: TRBV30; clone_size: few; j_call: TRBJ1-1; d_call: -; cdr3_aa: CAWSTDLNTEAFF; cdr3_nt: TGTGCCTGGAGTACGGATCTGAACACTGAAGCTTTCTTT
v_call: TRBV13; clone_size: -; j_call: TRBJ2-7; d_call: -; cdr3_aa: CASSQGLRTALGEQYF; cdr3_nt: TGTGCCAGCAGCCAAGGCCTCCGGACTGCCCTCGGCGAGCAGTACTTC
v_call: TRBV3-1/TRBV3-2; clone_size: -; j_call: TRBJ1-4; d_call: -; cdr3_aa: CASSLTAEKLFF; cdr3_nt: TGTGCCAGCAGCCTGACAGCAGAAAAACTGTTTTTT
v_call: TRBV13; clone_size: -; j_call: TRBJ1-1; d_call: -; cdr3_aa: CASSFPQLNTEAFF; cdr3_nt: TGTGCCAGCAGCTTTCCTCAGCTGAACACTGAAGCTTTCTTT
v_call: TRBV11-3; clone_size: -; j_call: TRBJ2-1; d_call: -; cdr3_aa: CASSRGGSSYNEQFF; cdr3_nt: TGTGCCAGCAGCCGGGGCGGGTCCTCCTACAATGAGCAGTTCTTC
v_call: TRBV5-1; clone_size: -; j_call: TRBJ1-5; d_call: -; cdr3_aa: CASSPAGGNQPQHF; cdr3_nt: TGCGCCAGCAGCCCTGCAGGAGGCAATCAGCCCCAGCATTTT
v_call: TRBV3-1/TRBV3-2; clone_size: few; j_call: TRBJ1-1; d_call: -; cdr3_aa: CASSQNPSRSRTEAFF; cdr3_nt: TGTGCCAGCAGCCAAAATCCCTCTAGGAGTCGTACTGAAGCTTTCTTT
v_call: TRBV19; clone_size: -; j_call: TRBJ2-2; d_call: -; cdr3_aa: CASSMVGHTNTGELFF; cdr3_nt: TGTGCCAGTAGTATGGTCGGACATACGAACACCGGGGAGCTGTTTTTT
v_call: TRBV6-5; clone_size: -; j_call: TRBJ1-1; d_call: -; cdr3_aa: CASSLINRVTEAFF; cdr3_nt: TGTGCCAGCAGTCTGATAAACAGGGTCACTGAAGCTTTCTTT
v_call: TRBV7-3; clone_size: -; j_call: TRBJ1-5; d_call: -; cdr3_aa: CASSPSPGEPQHF; cdr3_nt: TGTGCCAGCAGCCCCTCTCCAGGGGAGCCCCAGCATTTT